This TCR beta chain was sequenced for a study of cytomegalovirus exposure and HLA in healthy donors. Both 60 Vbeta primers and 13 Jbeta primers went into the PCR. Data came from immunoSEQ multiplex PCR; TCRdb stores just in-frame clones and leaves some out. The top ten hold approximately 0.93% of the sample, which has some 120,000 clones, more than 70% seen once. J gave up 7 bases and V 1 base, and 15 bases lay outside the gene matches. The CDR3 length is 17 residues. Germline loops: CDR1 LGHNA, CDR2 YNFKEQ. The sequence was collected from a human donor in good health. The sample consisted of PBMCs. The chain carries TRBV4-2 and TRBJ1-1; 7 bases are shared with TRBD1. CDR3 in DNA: TGTGCCAGCAGCCAAGCGTTCGGCCTCGACAGGGCCTATGAAGCTTTCTTT. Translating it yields CASSQAFGLDRAYEAFF.